These T cell receptor beta chains were read from a single sample in a study of response to subunit inactivated influenza vaccine. TCRdb re-called the RT-PCR reads with MiXCR, one entry per CDR3 protein. The profile shows a few hundred thousand distinct CDR3 sequences, approximately 15% of them singletons. The material was PBMCs from blood, obtained approximately 12 days after vaccination. These receptors were obtained from a man aged 50 to 60 who received an inactivated influenza vaccine. CDR3s include the opening cysteine and the closing phenylalanine or tryptophan. Each record gives: CDR3 DNA, CDR3 protein, D gene, clone size, J gene, V gene. A D gene is named only where the DNA matches it firmly. Expanded clones get a size class; other rows say once, few or many, or leave the size out.

CDR3nt: TGTGCCAGCAGTTTGGGGGGAATAGGTGAGCAGTTCTTC
CDR3aa: CASSLGGIGEQFF
d_gene: NA
abundance: few
j_gene: TRBJ2-1
v_gene: TRBV12-3/TRBV12-4

CDR3nt: TGTGCCAGCAGTCTACGACCGGGACTCAAAAATTCACCCCTCCACTTT
CDR3aa: CASSLRPGLKNSPLHF
d_gene: NA
abundance: few
j_gene: TRBJ1-6
v_gene: TRBV28

CDR3nt: TGTGCCAGCAGTATGGACGTTAATAGCAATCAGCCCCAGCATTTT
CDR3aa: CASSMDVNSNQPQHF
d_gene: NA
abundance: few
j_gene: TRBJ1-5
v_gene: TRBV6-1

CDR3nt: TGTGCCAGCAGCGGGAGCAGGAATAGAAATACAGATACGCAGTATTTT
CDR3aa: CASSGSRNRNTDTQYF
d_gene: NA
abundance: few
j_gene: TRBJ2-3
v_gene: TRBV5-6

CDR3nt: TGCAGTGCTATAGATGATAGCAATCAGCCCCAGCATTTT
CDR3aa: CSAIDDSNQPQHF
d_gene: NA
abundance: NA
j_gene: TRBJ1-5
v_gene: TRBV20-1

CDR3nt: TGTGCCAGCAGTACAGGGATGGTCGGCAATGAGCAGTTCTTC
CDR3aa: CASSTGMVGNEQFF
d_gene: NA
abundance: NA
j_gene: TRBJ2-1
v_gene: TRBV12-3/TRBV12-4

CDR3nt: TGTGCCATCAGTCTCGAATTGGGCAGCATCTATGGCTACACCTTC
CDR3aa: CAISLELGSIYGYTF
d_gene: NA
abundance: NA
j_gene: TRBJ1-2
v_gene: TRBV10-3

CDR3nt: TGTGCCAGCAGCTTAGTTGGACTGCACAATGAGCAGTTCTTC
CDR3aa: CASSLVGLHNEQFF
d_gene: NA
abundance: few
j_gene: TRBJ2-1
v_gene: TRBV7-9

CDR3nt: TGCAGCGTTGAAAGCCCGTTGGACTCCTACGAGCAGTACTTC
CDR3aa: CSVESPLDSYEQYF
d_gene: NA
abundance: NA
j_gene: TRBJ2-7
v_gene: TRBV29-1

CDR3nt: TGTGCCAGCAGCCAATGGGGGAGCTCCTACGAGCAGTACTTC
CDR3aa: CASSQWGSSYEQYF
d_gene: NA
abundance: few
j_gene: TRBJ2-7
v_gene: TRBV14

CDR3nt: TGTGCCAGCAGTGAACAGAATTTCGATACGCAGTATTTT
CDR3aa: CASSEQNFDTQYF
d_gene: NA
abundance: NA
j_gene: TRBJ2-3
v_gene: TRBV2

CDR3nt: TGTGCCATCAGAGCTATGGGTACGCAGTATTTT
CDR3aa: CAIRAMGTQYF
d_gene: NA
abundance: few
j_gene: TRBJ2-3
v_gene: TRBV10-3

CDR3nt: TGCAGTGCTATCCCGGGACAGACTAGCACAGATACGCAGTATTTT
CDR3aa: CSAIPGQTSTDTQYF
d_gene: TRBD1
abundance: NA
j_gene: TRBJ2-3
v_gene: TRBV20-1

CDR3nt: TGTGCCATGACGGGGGCGGGCACCGGGGAGCTGTTTTTT
CDR3aa: CAMTGAGTGELFF
d_gene: NA
abundance: NA
j_gene: TRBJ2-2
v_gene: TRBV10-3

CDR3nt: TGTGCCAGTAGCGCGGGACTCCAGAACACTGAAGCTTTCTTT
CDR3aa: CASSAGLQNTEAFF
d_gene: NA
abundance: few
j_gene: TRBJ1-1
v_gene: TRBV19

CDR3nt: TGTGCCAGCAGCTTGCCGAGACTAGCGACAAGTAACGAGCAGTACTTC
CDR3aa: CASSLPRLATSNEQYF
d_gene: TRBD2
abundance: many
j_gene: TRBJ2-7
v_gene: TRBV5-6

CDR3nt: TGTGCCAGCAGCCCGGGACTGCCGTCGGGGGCCAACGTCCTGACTTTC
CDR3aa: CASSPGLPSGANVLTF
d_gene: NA
abundance: few
j_gene: TRBJ2-6
v_gene: TRBV3-1

CDR3nt: TGTGCCAGCGTACAGGGGGCGCGGACTAGCCTCGAGGAGCAGTACTTC
CDR3aa: CASVQGARTSLEEQYF
d_gene: NA
abundance: few
j_gene: TRBJ2-7
v_gene: TRBV11-2

CDR3nt: TGTGCCAGCAGTTTAAGGCTGGGTCCCACAGATACGCAGTATTTT
CDR3aa: CASSLRLGPTDTQYF
d_gene: NA
abundance: few
j_gene: TRBJ2-3
v_gene: TRBV12-3/TRBV12-4

CDR3nt: TGCAGCGTTGCTCAGGGGGCGTGGGGGGCCAACGTCCTGACTTTC
CDR3aa: CSVAQGAWGANVLTF
d_gene: TRBD1
abundance: NA
j_gene: TRBJ2-6
v_gene: TRBV29-1

CDR3nt: TGTGCCAGCAGCTTGCTGGGACCCGAGAGTGGGCCTTACGAGCAGTACTTC
CDR3aa: CASSLLGPESGPYEQYF
d_gene: NA
abundance: NA
j_gene: TRBJ2-7
v_gene: TRBV11-2

CDR3nt: TGTGCCAGCAGCTTTCGACAGGGGCATAACGAGCAGTACTTC
CDR3aa: CASSFRQGHNEQYF
d_gene: TRBD1
abundance: few
j_gene: TRBJ2-7
v_gene: TRBV7-8

CDR3nt: TGTGCCAGCAGCTTACCTAGCGCAGTGACCCAGTACTTC
CDR3aa: CASSLPSAVTQYF
d_gene: NA
abundance: NA
j_gene: TRBJ2-5
v_gene: TRBV7-9

CDR3nt: TGTGCCAGCAGCCACCCCGGCAAGGGACCGGTCGAAAGCTCCTACAATGAGCAGTTCTTC
CDR3aa: CASSHPGKGPVESSYNEQFF
d_gene: NA
abundance: many
j_gene: TRBJ2-1
v_gene: TRBV12-3/TRBV12-4

CDR3nt: TGTGCCATCAGTGATACTACAGGGAACTATGGCTACACCTTC
CDR3aa: CAISDTTGNYGYTF
d_gene: NA
abundance: few
j_gene: TRBJ1-2
v_gene: TRBV10-3

CDR3nt: TGCGCCAGCAAAAACAGGGCGGACACTGAAGCTTTCTTT
CDR3aa: CASKNRADTEAFF
d_gene: NA
abundance: NA
j_gene: TRBJ1-1
v_gene: TRBV23-1

CDR3nt: TGTGCCAGCAGCCAGGAACAGGGGTACGGCAATCAGCCCCAGCATTTT
CDR3aa: CASSQEQGYGNQPQHF
d_gene: TRBD1
abundance: few
j_gene: TRBJ1-5
v_gene: TRBV14

CDR3nt: TGCGCCAGCGGACAGGGGTGGACCTACGAGCAGTACTTC
CDR3aa: CASGQGWTYEQYF
d_gene: TRBD1
abundance: NA
j_gene: TRBJ2-7
v_gene: TRBV5-1

CDR3nt: TGTGCCAGCAAAGGAGGGCCGAACACCGGGGAGCTGTTTTTT
CDR3aa: CASKGGPNTGELFF
d_gene: NA
abundance: few
j_gene: TRBJ2-2
v_gene: TRBV6-2/TRBV6-3

CDR3nt: TGCAGTGCTAGCCTGACGGGGGCCGCAGCGAAGTATTTT
CDR3aa: CSASLTGAAAKYF
d_gene: NA
abundance: few
j_gene: TRBJ2-3
v_gene: TRBV20-1

CDR3nt: TGTGCTAGCAGCTTAGCCTCACCGGGACTAGGGATCGAAAACACCGGGGAGCTGTTTTTT
CDR3aa: CASSLASPGLGIENTGELFF
d_gene: TRBD2
abundance: many
j_gene: TRBJ2-2
v_gene: TRBV7-7

CDR3nt: TGTGCCAGTAGTACCGAGGACGGCTACTATGGCTACACCTTC
CDR3aa: CASSTEDGYYGYTF
d_gene: NA
abundance: NA
j_gene: TRBJ1-2
v_gene: TRBV19

CDR3nt: TGTGCCAGCAGTTTAAGGTATGAACAGAGCTACGAGCAGTACTTC
CDR3aa: CASSLRYEQSYEQYF
d_gene: NA
abundance: few
j_gene: TRBJ2-7
v_gene: TRBV28

CDR3nt: TGTGCCAGCAGTTTTTTAAATTACGAGCAGTACTTC
CDR3aa: CASSFLNYEQYF
d_gene: NA
abundance: many
j_gene: TRBJ2-7
v_gene: TRBV28

CDR3nt: TGTGCCAGCAGCTTGCTGGGTAGGACTGAAGCTTTCTTT
CDR3aa: CASSLLGRTEAFF
d_gene: NA
abundance: NA
j_gene: TRBJ1-1
v_gene: TRBV5-6

CDR3nt: TGTGCCATTCGACAGGGGCCCTCCACTGAAGCTTTCTTT
CDR3aa: CAIRQGPSTEAFF
d_gene: TRBD1
abundance: NA
j_gene: TRBJ1-1
v_gene: TRBV10-3

CDR3nt: TGTGCCAGCAGCTGGGCGGCTGGACAGGGAAACCCCGGGGAGCTGTTTTTT
CDR3aa: CASSWAAGQGNPGELFF
d_gene: TRBD1
abundance: few
j_gene: TRBJ2-2
v_gene: TRBV5-5

CDR3nt: TGTTCCAGCAGTTACGGTGCTTGGGGGGCGGGAGAGACCCAGTACTTC
CDR3aa: CSSSYGAWGAGETQYF
d_gene: NA
abundance: NA
j_gene: TRBJ2-5
v_gene: TRBV6-5

CDR3nt: TGCGCCAGCAGCTTGGTGGGACAGCCAGAGGGAACCTTC
CDR3aa: CASSLVGQPEGTF
d_gene: TRBD1
abundance: many
j_gene: TRBJ1-2
v_gene: TRBV5-1

CDR3nt: TGCGCCAGCAGCCAAGAGCGTGACATCCTGGGAAATCAGCCCCAGCATTTT
CDR3aa: CASSQERDILGNQPQHF
d_gene: NA
abundance: NA
j_gene: TRBJ1-5
v_gene: TRBV4-1

CDR3nt: TGCAGCGAGGGGCCGTACACAGATACGCAGTATTTT
CDR3aa: CSEGPYTDTQYF
d_gene: NA
abundance: NA
j_gene: TRBJ2-3
v_gene: TRBV29-1

CDR3nt: TGTGCCAGCAGCCAAGATTTACGGGGGAGGGCCACTGAAGCTTTCTTT
CDR3aa: CASSQDLRGRATEAFF
d_gene: NA
abundance: NA
j_gene: TRBJ1-1
v_gene: TRBV3-1

CDR3nt: TGTGCCAGCAGCTTATCAGTTTCCTACAATGAGCAGTTCTTC
CDR3aa: CASSLSVSYNEQFF
d_gene: NA
abundance: few
j_gene: TRBJ2-1
v_gene: TRBV7-9

CDR3nt: TGTGCCAGCAACCGGGGCCTCTCTGGGGCCAACGTCCTGACTTTC
CDR3aa: CASNRGLSGANVLTF
d_gene: NA
abundance: few
j_gene: TRBJ2-6
v_gene: TRBV12-3/TRBV12-4

CDR3nt: TGCGCCAGCAGCTTGGCCAGCCTCTCTGGGGCCAACGTCCTGACTTTC
CDR3aa: CASSLASLSGANVLTF
d_gene: NA
abundance: NA
j_gene: TRBJ2-6
v_gene: TRBV5-1

CDR3nt: TGTGCCACCAGCAGAGATTTAGCTAGCGGGGGGCCCTACAATGAGCAGTTCTTC
CDR3aa: CATSRDLASGGPYNEQFF
d_gene: TRBD2
abundance: NA
j_gene: TRBJ2-1
v_gene: TRBV15

CDR3nt: TGTGCCAGCAGTCTCCAGGGCGCCCTCTCTGGCTACACCTTC
CDR3aa: CASSLQGALSGYTF
d_gene: NA
abundance: few
j_gene: TRBJ1-2
v_gene: TRBV12-3/TRBV12-4

CDR3nt: TGCAGCGCCCAGGGGGCTACCCACGAGCAGTACTTC
CDR3aa: CSAQGATHEQYF
d_gene: TRBD1
abundance: few
j_gene: TRBJ2-7
v_gene: TRBV29-1

CDR3nt: TGTGCCAGCAGCTTATTAGGGACAGGGAATACCGGGGAGCTGTTTTTT
CDR3aa: CASSLLGTGNTGELFF
d_gene: TRBD1
abundance: NA
j_gene: TRBJ2-2
v_gene: TRBV7-9

CDR3nt: TGTGCCATCAGTGAGTCTTGGCAGGGCTCCTACAATGAGCAGTTCTTC
CDR3aa: CAISESWQGSYNEQFF
d_gene: NA
abundance: NA
j_gene: TRBJ2-1
v_gene: TRBV10-3

CDR3nt: TGTGCCAGCAGATACGGACAGGGGGTGCAGCCCCAGCATTTT
CDR3aa: CASRYGQGVQPQHF
d_gene: TRBD1
abundance: many
j_gene: TRBJ1-5
v_gene: TRBV12-3/TRBV12-4

CDR3nt: TGTGCCAGCAGCTTAGGCGATTTCGATACGCAGTATTTT
CDR3aa: CASSLGDFDTQYF
d_gene: NA
abundance: few
j_gene: TRBJ2-3
v_gene: TRBV11-3

CDR3nt: TGTGCCAGCTCCCGATTTAGCGGGGAGAGCACAGATACGCAGTATTTT
CDR3aa: CASSRFSGESTDTQYF
d_gene: TRBD2
abundance: few
j_gene: TRBJ2-3
v_gene: TRBV7-6

CDR3nt: TGCAGCGTTGACTTGGCAGATACGCAGTATTTT
CDR3aa: CSVDLADTQYF
d_gene: NA
abundance: few
j_gene: TRBJ2-3
v_gene: TRBV29-1

CDR3nt: TGCAGCGTTGTAGGTAGCGGGAGATCCTACGAGCAGTACTTC
CDR3aa: CSVVGSGRSYEQYF
d_gene: TRBD2
abundance: NA
j_gene: TRBJ2-7
v_gene: TRBV29-1

CDR3nt: TGCAGCTACGAGGACAGGGATAAAGTGAAAGAGACCCAGTACTTC
CDR3aa: CSYEDRDKVKETQYF
d_gene: TRBD1
abundance: few
j_gene: TRBJ2-5
v_gene: TRBV29-1

CDR3nt: TGTGCCAGCAGTTACCTGGTTCCGGGAGGGCCTATTGAGCAGTTCTTC
CDR3aa: CASSYLVPGGPIEQFF
d_gene: TRBD2
abundance: NA
j_gene: TRBJ2-1
v_gene: TRBV6-7

CDR3nt: TGTGCCAGCAGCTTAGGTCGCGGGGGAGAGCAGTACTTC
CDR3aa: CASSLGRGGEQYF
d_gene: TRBD2
abundance: few
j_gene: TRBJ2-7
v_gene: TRBV7-8

CDR3nt: TGTGCCAGCAGTTACTCGATTGGAACTAGCGTCTCCTACGAGCAGTACTTC
CDR3aa: CASSYSIGTSVSYEQYF
d_gene: TRBD2
abundance: few
j_gene: TRBJ2-7
v_gene: TRBV6-2/TRBV6-3